These 14 T cell receptor beta chains were sequenced from one sample in a study of technical replicates of blood from a handful of donors. Generated by immunoSEQ multiplex PCR, the TCRdb table keeps only in-frame clones and is missing some. The repertoire holds 53,000 or so clones, with 90% to 95% as singletons. The sequenced material came from PBMCs. The source of these receptors is a human donor in good health. Some clones in this sample may be carry-over from other donors' samples.

This chain links TRBV5-1 with TRBJ2-5; TRBD1 is a possible D gene (5 bases). Germline-derived CDR1 and CDR2 are SGHRS and YFSETQ. The CDR3 consists of 14 residues. The V end lost 1 base, the J end lost 4 bases, and 11 bases lay between the germline ends. Written as DNA, the CDR3 is TGCGCCAGCAGCTTGACAAACCAGGGAGAGACCCAGTACTTC. Its protein is CASSLTNQGETQYF.

V and J are TRBV2 and TRBJ2-1; 10 nucleotides agree with TRBD2. The CDR3 totals 14 residues. Germline V CDR1 and CDR2: SNHLY, FYNNEI. V shed 7 bases, J shed 6 bases, and the junction held 6 bases outside the gene matches. The CDR3 spells CASTQREGPNEQFF. CDR3 nucleotides: TGTGCCAGCACCCAGCGGGAGGGCCCCAATGAGCAGTTCTTC.

This chain uses TRBV6-1 with TRBJ2-3; 7 bases are shared with TRBD2. The V gene end was trimmed by 2 bases and the J gene end by 0 bases; junction bases not matched to a gene: 2. Germline V lookup: CDR1 MNHNS, CDR2 SASEGT. This CDR3 is built from 15 residues. The CDR3 loop reads CASSEPSGSTDTQYF. The CDR3, as DNA: TGTGCCAGCAGTGAACCTAGCGGAAGCACAGATACGCAGTATTTT.

This clone was recorded once. The chain combines TRBV5-5 with TRBJ2-1; perhaps TRBD2 as D (5 bases). Trimming left V 0 bases short and J 10 bases short, with 17 bases between. CDR3 size: 15 residues. Germline V gene sequence: CDR1 SGHKS, CDR2 YYEKEE (reference sequence). The CDR3 sequence is CASSLALGLGTEQFF. Written as DNA, the CDR3 is TGTGCCAGCAGCTTGGCACTCGGACTGGGAACGGAGCAGTTCTTC.

The chain couples TRBV7-2 to TRBJ2-7, with TRBD2 matching over 11 bases. The CDR3 sequence is 18 residues long. Losses at the gene ends were 1 base for V and 6 bases for J; bases not matched to a gene: 14. Per germline, CDR1 SGHTA and CDR2 FQGNSA. The CDR3 spells CASSLESSGRAIRSEQYF. The CDR3 DNA reads as TGTGCCAGCAGCTTAGAAAGTAGCGGGAGGGCCATAAGAAGCGAGCAGTACTTC.

As DNA, the CDR3 is TGTGCCAGCTCCCTCGGGGGGGGCGAGCAGTACTTC. It is translated as CASSLGGGEQYF. The J gene is TRBJ2-7, the V gene TRBV18; 8 bases map to TRBD2. The CDR3 is 12 amino acids. Germline loops: CDR1 KGHSH, CDR2 LQKENI. With 6 bases clipped from V and 6 bases from J, the junction kept 4 bases outside the gene matches.

The gene calls are TRBV6-1 and TRBJ2-1, with TRBD2 identical over 8 bases. Germline lookup yields CDR1 MNHNS and CDR2 SASEGT. The V gene end was trimmed by 6 bases and the J gene end by 6 bases; junction bases not matched to a gene: 7. This CDR3 contains 14 residues. The CDR3 reads CASRTREGTNEQFF. The CDR3 DNA reads as TGTGCCAGCAGAACCCGGGAGGGGACCAATGAGCAGTTCTTC.

V is TRBV7-2 and J is TRBJ1-2; D is uncertain. This CDR3 has 13 amino acids. Trimming took 3 bases from V and 4 from J, leaving 9 bases between them. Per the germline V gene, CDR1 is SGHTA and CDR2 is FQGNSA. CDR3 nucleotide sequence: TGTGCCAGCAGCTTCGAGCCGCTCTATGGCTACACCTTC. As protein: CASSFEPLYGYTF.

J is TRBJ1-6 and V is TRBV6-6; D not certain. CDR1 is MNHNY and CDR2 is SVGAGI in the germline V gene (reference sequence). This CDR3 has 14 residues. V was shortened by 4 bases and J by 10 bases, with 14 bases between the two germline ends. CDR3 residues: CASSSLPGESPLHF. DNA of the CDR3: TGTGCCAGCAGTTCACTACCGGGAGAGTCACCCCTCCACTTT.

This rearrangement joins TRBV27 to TRBJ1-1; D is perhaps TRBD1 (6 bases). V was pared by 2 bases and J by 4 bases, with 11 bases between. CDR1 MNHEY and CDR2 SMNVEV come from the germline V gene (reference sequence). The CDR3 runs 14 residues. The CDR3 protein is CASSLLGGLTEAFF. The CDR3 DNA is TGTGCCAGCAGTTTACTCGGGGGGCTCACTGAAGCTTTCTTT.

This clone was seen a single time. This chain's CDR3 is CASSWGRSPGTDTQYF. The CDR3 bases are TGCGCCAGCAGCTGGGGAAGGTCCCCAGGGACAGATACGCAGTATTTT. The chain has TRBV5-1 and TRBJ2-3, with D possibly TRBD1 on 5 matching bases. Germline CDR1 reads SGHRS; CDR2 reads YFSETQ. Trimming shortened V by 3 bases and J by 3 bases, and 17 bases separated the two germline ends. This CDR3 has 16 residues.

V and J are TRBV5-4 and TRBJ2-1; 12 bases agree with TRBD2. The CDR3 sequence is 16 residues long. CDR1 and CDR2 (germline): SGHNT, YYREEE (reference sequence). J lost 10 bases, V lost 0 bases, and 8 bases had no gene match. CDR3 protein: CASSLGGLAGPGEQFF. DNA of the CDR3: TGTGCCAGCAGCTTGGGCGGACTAGCGGGGCCTGGGGAGCAGTTCTTC.

The chain uses TRBV5-1 and TRBJ2-7; TRBD2 agrees at 14 bases. Germline CDR1 is SGHRS and CDR2 is YFSETQ. After removal of 3 bases from V and 0 bases from J, the junction contained 8 bases not matched to a gene. The CDR3 has 18 amino acids. The CDR3 nucleotides read TGCGCCAGCAGCTGGGGGACTAGCGGGGGCGCGAGCTCCTACGAGCAGTACTTC. Translated: CASSWGTSGGASSYEQYF.

The rearrangement uses TRBV5-6 and TRBJ2-1; 7 nucleotides match TRBD1. The CDR3 loop spans 17 amino acids. Unmatched junction bases numbered 15, after V lost 6 bases and J lost 3 bases. The germline CDR1 and CDR2 sequences are SGHDT and YYEEEE. CDR3 sequence (DNA): TGTGCCAGCAACCTATTCCGGGGACAGACTTTCTACAATGAGCAGTTCTTC. Translated, it gives CASNLFRGQTFYNEQFF.